The next 30 T cell receptor beta chains were all read from a single sample in a study of T cell responses to AZD1222 COVID-19 vaccine. Measured with immunoSEQ multiplex PCR; TCRdb has only the in-frame clones, and not every one. The sample has roughly 110,000 clones, around 88% seen once. Specimen: peripheral blood, collected 28 days after the second AZD1222 dose. These TCRs come from an adult who received the AZD1222 COVID-19 vaccine.

The chain employs TRBV5-4 and TRBJ2-1, with 9 bases aligning to TRBD1. CDR1 and CDR2 from the germline V gene are SGHNT and YYREEE (reference sequence). The CDR3 loop spans 15 amino acids. V lost 5 bases, J lost 0 bases, and 3 bases stayed unmatched. Here the CDR3 reads CASRSDRGSYNEQFF. CDR3 bases: TGTGCCAGCAGGTCGGACAGGGGCTCCTACAATGAGCAGTTCTTC.

This sequence joins TRBV28 and TRBJ1-2; D remains unclear. Germline values: CDR1 MDHEN, CDR2 SYDVKM. V lost 6 bases and J lost 8, with 22 bases in between. This CDR3 has 15 amino acids. CDR3 loop: CASSPPGPTLNGYTF. The CDR3 coding sequence is TGTGCCAGCAGCCCCCCCGGGCCCACCTTAAACGGCTACACCTTC.

In this sample, this clone is medium-sized (0.01 to 0.1%). The chain employs TRBV3-1 (or the pseudogene TRBV3-2) and TRBJ1-2, with a tentative D call TRBD1 (6 bases). CDR1 LGHDT and CDR2 YNNKEL come from the germline V gene (reference sequence). The length of the CDR3 is 13 residues. Between the trimmed V and J ends, which lost 1 base and 8 bases, there was a span of 11 bases. The CDR3 sequence is CASSQVNGGGYTF. Written as DNA, the CDR3 is TGTGCCAGCAGCCAAGTCAACGGGGGCGGCTACACCTTC.

The V call is TRBV20-1, the J call TRBJ1-1; no clear D gene. Trimming took 3 bases from V and 11 from J, leaving 13 bases between them. This CDR3 region has 11 residues. The V gene's germline CDR1 is DFQATT and CDR2 SNEGSKA (reference sequence). The chain's CDR3 is CSASGPMEAFF. The CDR3 DNA follows: TGCAGTGCTAGTGGCCCTATGGAGGCTTTCTTT.

The chain recombines TRBV28 with TRBJ1-2, with D possibly matching TRBD1 (6 bases). CDR3 length equals 15 residues. The germline V gene has CDR1 MDHEN and CDR2 SYDVKM. Between the trimmed V and J ends, which lost 4 bases and 12 bases, there was a span of 24 bases. The CDR3 nucleotides are TGTGCCAGCAGTTCGGTGGGGGACACCCGTTTCGTCCACACCTTC. Its protein is CASSSVGDTRFVHTF.

V is TRBV7-3 and J is TRBJ1-6, with D maybe TRBD1 (5 bases). Germline V lookup: CDR1 SGHTA, CDR2 FQGTGA. CDR3 length: 14 amino acids. Trimming removed 5 bases from V and 7 bases from J, with 12 bases in between. CDR3 loop: CASSEDTGNSPLHF. In DNA form, the CDR3 reads TGTGCCAGCAGCGAGGACACGGGGAATTCACCCCTCCACTTT.

The chain combines TRBV11-3 with TRBJ2-3; D tentatively reads TRBD1 or TRBD2 (6 bases each). V lost 2 bases, J lost 6 bases, and 15 bases lay in between. Germline V gene data show CDR1 as SGHNT and CDR2 as YENEEA. The CDR3 consists of 15 residues. The CDR3 sequence is CASSLHGTQGDTQYF. CDR3 DNA: TGTGCCAGCAGCTTACATGGGACTCAGGGGGATACGCAGTATTTT.

The chain has TRBV11-3 and TRBJ1-5, with D possibly being TRBD1 (6 bases). The CDR3 has 18 amino acids. Trimming left V 1 base short and J 2 bases short, with 18 bases between. Germline V gene lookup returns CDR1 SGHNT and CDR2 YENEEA. The CDR3 DNA sequence: TGTGCCAGCAGCTTAGCACCACAGGGTCCTAGCTGCAATCAGCCCCAGCATTTT. Its protein is CASSLAPQGPSCNQPQHF.

The chain has TRBV10-3 and TRBJ2-5; TRBD2 matches 8 bases. This CDR3 has 16 amino acids. The junction had 8 bases not matched to a gene; V was cut back by 4 bases and J by 1 base. Germline assignment: CDR1 ENHRY and CDR2 SYGVKD. CDR3 loop: CAISALPAGAQETQYF. The CDR3 DNA reads as TGTGCCATCAGTGCGCTCCCAGCGGGGGCCCAAGAGACCCAGTACTTC.

The chain uses TRBV7-9 and TRBJ2-7; D gene uncertain. V shed 4 bases and J shed 0 bases, with 13 bases lying between them. Germline lookup yields CDR1 SEHNR and CDR2 FQNEAQ (reference sequence). There are 15 residues in the CDR3. This CDR3 reads CASSYGPESSYEQYF. The CDR3 DNA follows: TGTGCCAGCAGCTACGGGCCGGAGAGCTCCTACGAGCAGTACTTC.

This chain uses TRBV7-2 with TRBJ1-1; weak D call: TRBD1 (5 bases). V was clipped by 5 bases and J by 1 base, with 11 bases between them. Looked up from germline, CDR1 is SGHTA and CDR2 is FQGNSA. This CDR3 is built from 14 residues. CDR3 nucleotides: TGTGCCAGCAGCGCCCAGGGCCGGAACACTGAAGCTTTCTTT. It specifies CASSAQGRNTEAFF.

The chain employs TRBV6-5 and TRBJ1-3, with D hard to call. Trimming removed 7 bases at V and 4 bases at J, with 14 bases between. There are 14 residues in the CDR3. Germline CDR1 reads MNHEY; CDR2 reads SVGAGI. For the CDR3, the DNA is TGTGCCAGCAACCCCGCCAGCGCCGGAAACACCATATATTTT. Its protein product is CASNPASAGNTIYF.

The J gene is TRBJ2-2, the V gene TRBV6-2 or TRBV6-3, with D possibly called TRBD1 or TRBD2 (5 bases each). This CDR3 is built from 17 residues. The V and J ends lost 0 bases and 0 bases respectively, with 11 bases between them. Per the germline V gene, CDR1 is MNHEY and CDR2 is SVGEGT. This CDR3 reads CASSYSIRGPNTGELFF. The CDR3, as DNA: TGTGCCAGCAGTTACTCGATCCGGGGCCCGAACACCGGGGAGCTGTTTTTT.

This clone was observed a few times. The CDR3 nucleotides read TGTGCCAGCAGTTTCAACACCGGGGAGCTGTTTTTT. It yields the protein CASSFNTGELFF. J is TRBJ2-2 and V is TRBV27; D unclear. Trimming pared 3 bases from V and 2 bases from J, leaving 1 base between. The length of the CDR3 is 12 residues. Germline values: CDR1 MNHEY, CDR2 SMNVEV (reference sequence).

The rearrangement links TRBV3-1 (or the pseudogene TRBV3-2) to TRBJ2-2; a weak D match, TRBD1 (5 bases). Germline V lookup: CDR1 LGHDT, CDR2 YNNKEL (reference sequence). Trimming took 4 bases from V and 7 from J, leaving 13 bases between them. The CDR3 loop spans 14 amino acids. The CDR3 DNA follows: TGTGCCAGCAGCCTGACCACAGGTAGCGGGGAGCTGTTTTTT. Translation: CASSLTTGSGELFF.

This CDR3 reads CASSQDTGGYNSPLHF. The CDR3 region has the DNA TGTGCCAGCAGCCAAGATACGGGGGGGTATAATTCACCCCTCCACTTT. This chain uses TRBV3-1 (or the pseudogene TRBV3-2) with TRBJ1-6; a weak D match, TRBD1 (5 bases). CDR3 length: 16 amino acids. V shed 0 bases and J shed 4 bases, with 10 bases lying between them. Germline V gene data show CDR1 as LGHDT and CDR2 as YNNKEL (reference sequence).

The CDR3 here is CASSPEGRRVETQYF. The CDR3 DNA reads as TGTGCCAGCAGCCCAGAGGGACGGCGGGTGGAGACCCAGTACTTC. The chain carries TRBV9 and TRBJ2-5; perhaps D is TRBD1 or TRBD2 (5 bases each). V was trimmed by 4 bases and J by 5 bases, leaving 18 bases between them. The CDR3 sequence is 15 residues long. In germline, CDR1 is SGDLS, CDR2 YYNGEE.

Here the CDR3 DNA reads TGCGCCAGCAGCGGAAGAGCGAGCAGCACAGATACGCAGTATTTT. Its translation: CASSGRASSTDTQYF. The chain is built from TRBV5-1 and TRBJ2-3; D not certain. Germline V gives CDR1 SGHRS, CDR2 YFSETQ. Deletions cut 4 bases from V and 0 bases from J, with 12 bases between. This CDR3 spans 15 amino acids.

V gene TRBV7-3 combines with J gene TRBJ1-2, with D maybe TRBD1 (6 bases). Germline V gene data show CDR1 as SGHTA and CDR2 as FQGTGA. There are 13 residues in the CDR3. Trimming removed 5 bases from V and 4 bases from J, with 11 bases in between. The CDR3 DNA sequence: TGTGCCAGCAGCCCGGACAGTGCCTATGGCTACACCTTC. Protein sequence: CASSPDSAYGYTF.

The chain combines TRBV28 with TRBJ1-4; D remains ambiguous. Germline V gene sequence: CDR1 MDHEN, CDR2 SYDVKM. Trimming cost V 5 bases and J 8 bases, with 18 bases left between them. The CDR3 runs to 15 residues. The CDR3 loop reads CASSPHTRLREKLFF. The CDR3 DNA reads TGTGCCAGCAGTCCACACACAAGACTCAGGGAAAAACTGTTTTTT.

The V and J genes are TRBV5-5 and TRBJ2-7; D perhaps matches TRBD1 (5 bases). This CDR3 has 14 amino acids. V shed 0 bases and J shed 4 bases, with 11 bases lying between them. CDR1 and CDR2 from the germline V gene are SGHKS and YYEKEE (reference sequence). CDR3 in amino acids: CASSLVQGSYEQYF. CDR3 DNA sequence: TGTGCCAGCAGCTTGGTTCAGGGCTCGTACGAGCAGTACTTC.

The chain has TRBV5-3 and TRBJ2-3; 8 bases match TRBD2. TRBV5-3 belongs to the ORF category, with a function that is uncertain. V gave up 4 bases and J gave up 2 bases; unmatched junction bases: 9. The CDR3 runs 16 residues. In nucleotides, the CDR3 is TGTGCCAGAAGCATTTTTATCGGGGGGGTCACAGATACGCAGTATTTT. It specifies CARSIFIGGVTDTQYF.

This chain links TRBV5-1 with TRBJ2-5, with 7 bases aligning to TRBD1. J was trimmed by 1 base and V by 4 bases; bases with no gene match: 7. Germline CDR1 reads SGHRS; CDR2 reads YFSETQ. The CDR3 loop spans 15 amino acids. The chain's CDR3 is CASSPVTGVQETQYF. The CDR3 DNA follows: TGCGCCAGCAGCCCCGTAACAGGGGTCCAAGAGACCCAGTACTTC.

V is TRBV10-1 and J is TRBJ2-3; D not resolved. This CDR3 has 14 amino acids. CDR1 is WNHNN, CDR2 SYGVQD, per germline (reference sequence). Trimming cost V 0 bases and J 2 bases, with 6 bases left between them. The CDR3 reads CASSESGFTDTQYF. The CDR3, as DNA: TGCGCCAGCAGTGAGTCGGGCTTCACAGATACGCAGTATTTT.

This chain connects TRBV5-5 to TRBJ1-5; 7 nucleotides line up with TRBD1. With V trimmed by 2 bases and J by 0 bases, 8 bases remained unmatched. Germline V CDR1 and CDR2: SGHKS, YYEKEE (reference sequence). This CDR3 has 17 amino acids. The CDR3 spells CASSFTGDGRSNQPQHF. The CDR3 DNA reads as TGTGCCAGCAGCTTTACAGGGGACGGGCGTAGCAATCAGCCCCAGCATTTT.

The chain couples TRBV27 to TRBJ2-7; 9 bases map to TRBD2. V lost 5 bases, J lost 1 base, and 6 bases stayed unmatched. The V gene's germline CDR1 is MNHEY and CDR2 SMNVEV (reference sequence). The CDR3 runs to 15 residues. The CDR3 sequence is CASSNSGGRSYEQYF. The DNA of the CDR3 is TGTGCCAGCAGTAATAGCGGGGGACGATCCTACGAGCAGTACTTC.

This sequence joins TRBV6-2 or TRBV6-3 and TRBJ2-1; tentatively, D is TRBD2 (6 bases). There are 14 residues in the CDR3. From germline, CDR1 is MNHEY and CDR2 SVGEGT. V was trimmed by 2 bases and J by 5 bases, leaving 10 bases between them. CDR3 loop: CASSYGGSNNEQFF. The CDR3 region has the DNA TGTGCCAGCAGTTACGGGGGGTCCAACAATGAGCAGTTCTTC.

A single count supports this clone. The rearrangement links TRBV7-8 to TRBJ1-2, with TRBD1 identical over 10 bases. The J segment lost 6 bases and the V segment lost 6 bases, leaving 16 bases of the junction unmatched. The CDR3 extends over 17 amino acids. Germline V gene lookup returns CDR1 SGHVS and CDR2 FQNEAQ. CDR3 protein: CASRGTSGQGVRDGYTF. The CDR3 DNA reads as TGTGCCAGCAGAGGGACCTCTGGACAGGGGGTTCGGGATGGCTACACCTTC.

Written as DNA, the CDR3 is TGTGCCAGCTCACCACCGACAGGGGGCGCGTCTTTCTTT. Its protein is CASSPPTGGASFF. The chain recombines TRBV18 with TRBJ1-1; TRBD1 matches 10 bases. Trimming at V came to 0 bases and at J to 12 bases, leaving 4 bases not matched to a gene. The CDR3 contains 13 residues. Germline CDR1 is KGHSH and CDR2 is LQKENI.

The V and J genes are TRBV5-1 and TRBJ1-1; D unresolved. Germline V CDR1 and CDR2: SGHRS, YFSETQ. The ends were cut back, 1 base at V and 4 bases at J, with 8 bases in the middle. The CDR3 is 13 residues long. The CDR3 reads CASSLPGITEAFF. The CDR3 nucleotides are TGCGCCAGCAGCTTGCCGGGGATCACTGAAGCTTTCTTT.